The TCR beta chain described here comes from a study of blood T cell repertoires in COVID-19. Per the study methods: It was from reference gene primer amplification that nucleated cell counts were estimated. Sequencing was performed with immunoSEQ multiplex PCR; in TCRdb, only in-frame clones are kept and a portion is missing. D and trimming were read from the DNA, whereas the V and J calls and clone size are those reported in that table. The top ten hold roughly 7.9% of the sample, which has about 120,000 clones, roughly four fifths seen once. This clone turned up a few times. Germline V gives CDR1 LNHDA, CDR2 SQIVND (reference sequence). This CDR3 contains 15 residues. Trimming took 6 bases from V and 1 from J, leaving 13 bases between them.

The chain carries TRBV19 and TRBJ1-5, with D uncertain. The sequenced sample consisted of peripheral blood. This receptor was identified in a human donor in a cohort sampled during active COVID-19. The CDR3 DNA is TGTGCCAGTAGCTTTGAGAGGGTAAGCAATCAGCCCCAGCATTTT. Translated: CASSFERVSNQPQHF.